The 8 T cell receptor beta chains reported below all come from one sample, sequenced in a study of identical twins listed by TCRdb under 2016. The method behind the library was 5' RACE. The data were produced on an Illumina HiSeq 2000. Using fastp at Q25 and MiXCR, TCRdb reprocessed the public reads and kept productive beta chains. Each CDR3 protein appears once, grouped with its most common genes and DNA. The sample profile shows 120,000 to 150,000 distinct CDR3 sequences; approximately 3.5% of them were found once. The ten largest account for approximately 7.6% of the sample. Material for sequencing was memory T cells sorted from blood. The cell subset or site label corresponds to: CD45RO+ enriched T cells. The receptors stem from a young man in good health.

This sequence joins TRBV15 and TRBJ2-1; D is possibly TRBD1 (5 bases). V shed 0 bases and J shed 5 bases, with 11 bases lying between them. This CDR3 is built from 15 residues. Germline V gene lookup returns CDR1 LNHNV and CDR2 YYDKDF (reference sequence). This chain's CDR3 is CATSRDPGFNNEQFF. The CDR3 nucleotides are TGTGCCACCAGCAGAGATCCAGGGTTCAACAATGAGCAGTTCTTC. Filled out from reference TRBV15 and TRBJ2-1, the complete variable domain reads DAMVIQNPRYQVTQFGKPVTLSCSQTLNHNVMYWYQQKSSQAPKLLFHYYDKDFNNEADTPDNFQSRRPNTSFCFLDIRSPGLGDTAMYLCATSRDPGFNNEQFFGPGTRLTVL.

This clonotype appeared a few times. The rearrangement joins TRBV18 to TRBJ1-2; possibly TRBD1 for D (5 bases). The CDR3 runs 13 residues. With 0 bases removed from V and 6 bases from J, the gap between germline ends came to 8 bases. Germline CDR1 and CDR2: KGHSH and LQKENI. CDR3 sequence: CASSPPGRDGYTF. CDR3 sequence (DNA): TGTGCCAGCTCACCACCGGGACGGGATGGCTACACCTTC. The full variable domain, its missing parts supplied by reference TRBV18 and TRBJ1-2, is NAGVMQNPRHLVRRRGQEARLRCSPMKGHSHVYWYRQLPEEGLKFMVYLQKENIIDESGMPKERFSAEFPKEGPSILRIQQVVRGDSAAYFCASSPPGRDGYTFGSGTRLTVV.

This clonotype was picked up many times. The rearrangement links TRBV29-1 to TRBJ2-3; D is possibly TRBD1 or TRBD2 (6 bases each). The CDR3 spans 14 residues. Trimming removed 6 bases from V and 4 bases from J, with 17 bases in between. Looked up from germline, CDR1 is SQVTM and CDR2 is ANQGSEA. The chain's CDR3 is CSVAVGGSADTQYF. CDR3 nucleotide sequence: TGCAGCGTCGCCGTAGGGGGGTCCGCAGATACGCAGTATTTT.

This clonotype has ten or more counts. This chain joins TRBV14 and TRBJ2-1; no clear D. The CDR3 sequence is 15 residues long. Germline V CDR1 and CDR2: SGHDN, FVKESK. Trimming took off 6 bases at V and 5 bases at J, with 17 bases between the two ends. The CDR3 protein is CASSQRRLGNNEQFF. CDR3 nucleotides: TGTGCCAGCAGTCAACGGCGACTTGGGAACAATGAGCAGTTCTTC.

This clonotype was found many times. This rearrangement joins TRBV5-5 to TRBJ2-6; D is unclear. V lost 0 bases and J lost 0, with 10 bases in between. This CDR3 contains 17 residues. Germline-derived CDR1 and CDR2 are SGHKS and YYEKEE (reference sequence). The CDR3 loop is CASSLVPSSSGANVLTF. For the CDR3, the DNA is TGTGCCAGCAGCTTGGTTCCATCCAGCTCTGGGGCCAACGTCCTGACTTTC.

The sample holds many counts of this clonotype. This chain joins TRBV23-1 and TRBJ1-6; the D gene is possibly TRBD1 (6 bases). TRBV23-1 is designated an ORF whose function remains uncertain. The CDR3 extends over 14 amino acids. V was pared by 4 bases and J by 7 bases, with 11 bases between. In DNA form, the CDR3 reads TGCGCCAGCAGTCCGGGACAAGAAAATTCACCCCTCCACTTT. Translated, it gives CASSPGQENSPLHF.

This clonotype was recorded many times. The CDR3 nucleotides read TGCGCCAGCAGCTTAGTACAGGGGTCTGAAGCTTTCTTT. Its translation is CASSLVQGSEAFF. The chain uses TRBV5-1 and TRBJ1-1, with 7 bases that match TRBD1. J gave up 6 bases and V 2 bases, and 4 bases lay outside the gene matches. Looked up from germline, CDR1 is SGHRS and CDR2 is YFSETQ. The CDR3 spans 13 residues.

This clonotype was detected ten times or more. V gene TRBV20-1 combines with J gene TRBJ2-2, with D possibly TRBD2 on 6 matching bases. CDR1 DFQATT and CDR2 SNEGSKA come from the germline V gene (reference sequence). V dropped 1 base and J dropped 3 bases, with 12 bases sitting between them. This CDR3 has 15 amino acids. The chain's CDR3 is CSARGSGVDTGELFF. The CDR3 nucleotides read TGCAGTGCTAGAGGGTCGGGGGTCGACACCGGGGAGCTGTTTTTT.